The 2 T cell receptor beta chains listed next were all sequenced from one sample in a study of blood T cell repertoires in COVID-19. TCRdb keeps only in-frame clones here, not all; method: immunoSEQ multiplex PCR. The sample contains 55,000 to 80,000 clones, roughly 68% of which appear only once. Input material: peripheral blood. Source of these receptors: an elderly woman with acute or convalescent COVID-19.

As regards this clone: The sample contains more than one DNA sequence encoding this CDR3. V is TRBV5-5 and J is TRBJ2-5, with D possibly being TRBD1 (6 bases). Per germline, CDR1 SGHKS and CDR2 YYEKEE (reference sequence). V dropped 3 bases and J dropped 5 bases, with 14 bases sitting between them. The CDR3 length is 14 residues. The CDR3 DNA follows: TGTGCCAGCAGCTGGGGGCCCCGGCGGGAGACCCAGTACTTC. It is translated as CASSWGPRRETQYF.

The chain couples TRBV5-1 to TRBJ2-7, with D possibly matching TRBD1 (6 bases). Per the germline V gene, CDR1 is SGHRS and CDR2 is YFSETQ. This CDR3 is built from 14 residues. The V gene lost 4 bases and the J gene lost 0 bases, with 11 bases spanning the gap. The CDR3 loop is CASSPQGLSYEQYF. As DNA, the CDR3 is TGCGCCAGCAGCCCACAGGGCCTCTCCTACGAGCAGTACTTC.